Listed below are T cell receptor beta chains from one sample, sequenced in a study of shared clonotypes between healthy human individuals. The protocol was immunoSEQ multiplex PCR, while the TCRdb copy is restricted to in-frame clones and leaves out a portion. The data hold hundreds of thousands of clones, with about 80% observed a single time. Sequenced material: memory CD4+ T cells sorted from blood. These receptors originate from a woman younger than 45 in good health. Both conserved end residues are trimmed from each CDR3. Each record gives: V gene, CDR3 protein.

v_gene: TRBV6-5
CDR3aa: ASRTGATYNEQF

v_gene: TRBV25-1
CDR3aa: ASSPSASYEQY

v_gene: TRBV5-5
CDR3aa: ASSQSSGYRTEAF

v_gene: TRBV7-3
CDR3aa: ASSTQTDTEAF

v_gene: TRBV14
CDR3aa: ASSLRTSGEQY

v_gene: TRBV18
CDR3aa: ASSGEYWELF

v_gene: TRBV5-1
CDR3aa: ASSVDRNNEQF

v_gene: TRBV19
CDR3aa: ASSSQRGVYGYT

v_gene: TRBV6-5
CDR3aa: ASSYSTSGSNTQY

v_gene: TRBV6-1
CDR3aa: ASSEEGGSPYEQY

v_gene: TRBV25-1
CDR3aa: ASSSRDSTKYNEQF

v_gene: TRBV19
CDR3aa: ASSIRGAGDTEAF

v_gene: TRBV28
CDR3aa: ASSRTDRPEQY

v_gene: TRBV29-1
CDR3aa: SVAPGVREAF

v_gene: TRBV7-8
CDR3aa: ASSPLAGGYNEQF

v_gene: TRBV15
CDR3aa: ATSRRPWGRVVDTQY

v_gene: TRBV28
CDR3aa: ASSFSSGGTYEQY

v_gene: TRBV6-5
CDR3aa: ASSPTNTGELF

v_gene: TRBV28
CDR3aa: ASSSTSGGIYNEQF

v_gene: TRBV28
CDR3aa: ASSLWGGPNQPQH

v_gene: TRBV5-1
CDR3aa: ASSSGLAGVNEQF

v_gene: TRBV7-9
CDR3aa: ASSLAQYEQY

v_gene: TRBV30
CDR3aa: AWTHGEGRGNEQF

v_gene: TRBV11-1
CDR3aa: ASSLAYTDEQY

v_gene: TRBV27
CDR3aa: ASSLYRSSYEQY

v_gene: TRBV5-6
CDR3aa: ASNKGGLDYEQY

v_gene: TRBV19
CDR3aa: ASSPGTGNFDT

v_gene: TRBV7-9
CDR3aa: ASRLAGGGGYNEQF

v_gene: TRBV28
CDR3aa: ASSFSASTDSTDTQY

v_gene: TRBV12-5
CDR3aa: ASGLVTLAGGRETQY

v_gene: TRBV19
CDR3aa: ASSAGTGGTEKLF

v_gene: TRBV10-1
CDR3aa: ASSESGDTEAF

v_gene: TRBV5-1
CDR3aa: ASSSPGQGAKMNTEAF

v_gene: TRBV9
CDR3aa: ASVSRSGDEQY

v_gene: TRBV19
CDR3aa: ASSAWSGRGTDTQY

v_gene: TRBV9
CDR3aa: ASSVGHGYGEQY

v_gene: TRBV5-1
CDR3aa: ASSFGDSMNTEAF

v_gene: TRBV19
CDR3aa: ASSRPGYSYEQY

v_gene: TRBV5-1
CDR3aa: ASSPLAGDSNQPQH

v_gene: TRBV10-2
CDR3aa: ASSEVGQGFGEQY

v_gene: TRBV4-2
CDR3aa: ASSQDQGGYEQY

v_gene: TRBV6-7
CDR3aa: ACLRLISYEQY

v_gene: TRBV19
CDR3aa: ASSGPGQPQH

v_gene: TRBV13
CDR3aa: ASSPDPLSSNEQF

v_gene: TRBV29-1
CDR3aa: SVDGVAGRDTQY

v_gene: TRBV5-1
CDR3aa: ASRKQGTDADTQY

v_gene: TRBV27
CDR3aa: ASGKGATDTQY

v_gene: TRBV4-1
CDR3aa: ASSQEGGRAPGTIY